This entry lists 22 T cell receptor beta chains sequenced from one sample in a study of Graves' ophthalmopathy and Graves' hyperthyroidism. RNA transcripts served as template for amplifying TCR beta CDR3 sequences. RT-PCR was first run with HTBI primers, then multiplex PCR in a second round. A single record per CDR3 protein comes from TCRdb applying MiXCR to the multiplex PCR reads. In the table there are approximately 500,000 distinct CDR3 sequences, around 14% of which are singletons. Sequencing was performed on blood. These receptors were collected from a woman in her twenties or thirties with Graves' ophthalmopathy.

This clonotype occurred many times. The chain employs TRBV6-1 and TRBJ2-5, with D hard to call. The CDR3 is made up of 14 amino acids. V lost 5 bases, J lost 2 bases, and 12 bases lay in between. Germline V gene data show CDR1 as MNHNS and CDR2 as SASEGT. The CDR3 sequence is CASSRATSQETQYF. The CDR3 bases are TGTGCCAGCAGTCGGGCCACCTCACAAGAGACCCAGTACTTC.

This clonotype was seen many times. The CDR3 region has the DNA TGTGCCAGCTCACCAGAATCTCGGACAGGGGGATTACCGAACACTGAAGCTTTCTTT. Residues: CASSPESRTGGLPNTEAFF. This chain joins TRBV18 and TRBJ1-1, with 10 bases aligning to TRBD1. CDR3 length: 19 amino acids. J gave up 1 base and V 2 bases, and 13 bases lay outside the gene matches. CDR1 is KGHSH and CDR2 is LQKENI in the germline V gene.

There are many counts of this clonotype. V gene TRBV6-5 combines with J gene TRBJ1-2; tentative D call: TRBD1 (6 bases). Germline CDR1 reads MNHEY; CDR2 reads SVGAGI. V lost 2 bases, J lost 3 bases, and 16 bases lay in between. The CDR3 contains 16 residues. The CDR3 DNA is TGTGCCAGCAGTTACGCAGTGGGGGGCCAGGACTATGGCTACACCTTC. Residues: CASSYAVGGQDYGYTF.

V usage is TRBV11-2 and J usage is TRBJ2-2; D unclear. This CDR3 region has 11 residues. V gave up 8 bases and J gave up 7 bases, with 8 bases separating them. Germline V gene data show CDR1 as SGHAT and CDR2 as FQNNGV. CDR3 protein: CASPNDGELFF. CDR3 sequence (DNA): TGTGCCAGCCCCAATGACGGGGAGCTGTTTTTT.

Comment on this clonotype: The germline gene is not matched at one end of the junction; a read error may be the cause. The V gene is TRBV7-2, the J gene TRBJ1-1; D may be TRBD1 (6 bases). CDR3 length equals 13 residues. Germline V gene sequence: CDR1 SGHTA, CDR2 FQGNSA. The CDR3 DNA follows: TGTGCCAGCAGCTTAGGGGGGGGCACTGAAGCTTGCTTT. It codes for CASSLGGGTEACF.

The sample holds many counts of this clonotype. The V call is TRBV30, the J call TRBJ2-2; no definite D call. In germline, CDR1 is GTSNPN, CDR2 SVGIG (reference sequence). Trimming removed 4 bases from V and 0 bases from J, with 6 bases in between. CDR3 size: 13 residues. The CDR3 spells CAWTQPNTGELFF. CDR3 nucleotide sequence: TGTGCCTGGACTCAACCGAACACCGGGGAGCTGTTTTTT.

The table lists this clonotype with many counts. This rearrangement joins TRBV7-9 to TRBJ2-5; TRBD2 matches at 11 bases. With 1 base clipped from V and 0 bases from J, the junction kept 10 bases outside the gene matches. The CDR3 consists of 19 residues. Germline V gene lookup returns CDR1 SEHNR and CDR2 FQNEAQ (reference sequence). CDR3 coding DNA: TGTGCCAGCAGCTTAGACACCCTCGGGACTAGCGGAAACCAAGAGACCCAGTACTTC. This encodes CASSLDTLGTSGNQETQYF.

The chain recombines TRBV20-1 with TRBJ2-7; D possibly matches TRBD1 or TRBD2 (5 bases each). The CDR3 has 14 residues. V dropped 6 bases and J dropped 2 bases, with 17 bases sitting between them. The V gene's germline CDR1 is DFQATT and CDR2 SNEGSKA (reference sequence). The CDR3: CSARGDVATYEQYF. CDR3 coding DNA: TGCAGTGCCCGAGGGGACGTTGCTACCTACGAGCAGTACTTC.

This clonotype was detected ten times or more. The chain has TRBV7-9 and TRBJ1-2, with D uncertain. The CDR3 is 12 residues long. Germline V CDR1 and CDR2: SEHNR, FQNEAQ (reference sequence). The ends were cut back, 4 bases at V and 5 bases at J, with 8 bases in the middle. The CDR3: CASSSGFYGYTF. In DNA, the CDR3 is TGTGCCAGCAGCTCCGGCTTTTATGGCTACACCTTC. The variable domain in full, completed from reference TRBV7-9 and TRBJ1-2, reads DTGVSQNPRHKITKRGQNVTFRCDPISEHNRLYWYRQTLGQGPEFLTYFQNEAQLEKSRLLSDRFSAERPKGSFSTLEIQRTEQGDSAMYLCASSSGFYGYTFGSGTRLTVV.

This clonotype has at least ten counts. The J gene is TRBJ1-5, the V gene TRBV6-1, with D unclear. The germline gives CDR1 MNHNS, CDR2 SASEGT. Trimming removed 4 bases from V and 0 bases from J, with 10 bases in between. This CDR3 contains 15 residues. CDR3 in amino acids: CASSAPASSNQPQHF. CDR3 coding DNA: TGTGCCAGCAGTGCCCCGGCGTCTAGCAATCAGCCCCAGCATTTT.

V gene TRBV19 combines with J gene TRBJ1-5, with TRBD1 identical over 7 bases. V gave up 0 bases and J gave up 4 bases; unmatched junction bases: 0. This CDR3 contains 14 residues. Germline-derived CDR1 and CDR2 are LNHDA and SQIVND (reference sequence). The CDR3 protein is CASSIETGNQPQHF. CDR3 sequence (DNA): TGTGCCAGTAGTATAGAGACAGGGAATCAGCCCCAGCATTTT.

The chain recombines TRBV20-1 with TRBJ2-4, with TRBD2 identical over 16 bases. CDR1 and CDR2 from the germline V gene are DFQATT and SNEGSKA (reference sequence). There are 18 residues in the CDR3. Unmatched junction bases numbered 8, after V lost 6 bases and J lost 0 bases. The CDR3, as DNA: TGCAGTGCCCCGGGACTAGCGGGGGGGCGGGTAGCCAAAAACATTCAGTACTTC. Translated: CSAPGLAGGRVAKNIQYF.

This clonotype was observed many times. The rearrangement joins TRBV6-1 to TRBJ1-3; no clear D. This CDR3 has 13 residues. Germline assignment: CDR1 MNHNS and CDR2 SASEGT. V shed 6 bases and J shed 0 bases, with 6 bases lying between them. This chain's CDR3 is CASRAFSGNTIYF. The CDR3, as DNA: TGTGCCAGCAGGGCCTTCTCTGGAAACACCATATATTTT.

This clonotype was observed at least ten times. The DNA for the CDR3 is TGTGCCAGCAGTCCTTGGCAGGGGGCCAAGGGGAACGAGCAGTACTTC. Translation gives CASSPWQGAKGNEQYF. The V call is TRBV6-5, the J call TRBJ2-7, with TRBD1 identical over 8 bases. Losses at the gene ends were 5 bases for V and 5 bases for J; bases not matched to a gene: 14. The CDR3 spans 16 residues. Germline V gene data show CDR1 as MNHEY and CDR2 as SVGAGI.

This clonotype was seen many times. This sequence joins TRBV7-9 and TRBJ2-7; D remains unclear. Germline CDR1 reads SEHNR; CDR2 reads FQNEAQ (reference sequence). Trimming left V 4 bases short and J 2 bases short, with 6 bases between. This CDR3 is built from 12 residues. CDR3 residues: CASSSQPYEQYF. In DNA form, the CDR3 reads TGTGCCAGCAGCTCGCAACCCTACGAGCAGTACTTC.

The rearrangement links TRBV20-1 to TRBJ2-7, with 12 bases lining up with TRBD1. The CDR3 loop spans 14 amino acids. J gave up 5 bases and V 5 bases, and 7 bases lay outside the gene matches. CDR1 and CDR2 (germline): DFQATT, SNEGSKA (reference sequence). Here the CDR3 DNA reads TGCAGTGCTCAACCCGGGACAGGGGGCGACGAGCAGTACTTC. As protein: CSAQPGTGGDEQYF.

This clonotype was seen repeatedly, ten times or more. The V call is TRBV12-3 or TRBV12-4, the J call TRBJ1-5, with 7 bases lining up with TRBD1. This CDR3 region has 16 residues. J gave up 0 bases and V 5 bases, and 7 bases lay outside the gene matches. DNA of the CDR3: TGTGCCAGCAGTCTGGGGACAGCTTATAGCAATCAGCCCCAGCATTTT. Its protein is CASSLGTAYSNQPQHF.

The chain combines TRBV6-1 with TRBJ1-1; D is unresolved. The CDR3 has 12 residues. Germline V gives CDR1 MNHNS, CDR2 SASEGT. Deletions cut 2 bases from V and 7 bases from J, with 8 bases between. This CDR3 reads CASSESGFEAFF. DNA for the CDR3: TGTGCCAGCAGTGAATCGGGGTTTGAAGCTTTCTTT.

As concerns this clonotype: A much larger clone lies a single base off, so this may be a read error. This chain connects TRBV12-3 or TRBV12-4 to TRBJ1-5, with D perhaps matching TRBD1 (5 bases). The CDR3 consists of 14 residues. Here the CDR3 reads CVSTTGGSNQPQHF. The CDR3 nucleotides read TGTGTCAGCACCACCGGGGGTAGCAATCAGCCCCAGCATTTT.

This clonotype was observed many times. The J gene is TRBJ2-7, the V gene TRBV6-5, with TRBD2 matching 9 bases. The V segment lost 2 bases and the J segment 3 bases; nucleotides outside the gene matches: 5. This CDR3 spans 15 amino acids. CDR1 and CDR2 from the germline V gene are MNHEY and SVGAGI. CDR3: CASSYASGAYYEQYF. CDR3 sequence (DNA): TGTGCCAGCAGTTACGCTAGCGGGGCGTACTACGAGCAGTACTTC.

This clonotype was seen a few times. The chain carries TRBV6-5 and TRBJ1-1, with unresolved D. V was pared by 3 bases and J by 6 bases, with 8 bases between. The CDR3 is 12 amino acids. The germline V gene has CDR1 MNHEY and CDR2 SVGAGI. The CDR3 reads CASSYPFAEAFF. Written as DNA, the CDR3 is TGTGCCAGCAGTTATCCTTTCGCTGAAGCTTTCTTT.

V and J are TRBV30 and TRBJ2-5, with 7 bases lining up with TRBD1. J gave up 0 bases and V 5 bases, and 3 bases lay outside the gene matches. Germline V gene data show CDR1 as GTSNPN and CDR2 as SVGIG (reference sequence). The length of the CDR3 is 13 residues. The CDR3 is CAWGTVNQETQYF. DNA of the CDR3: TGTGCCTGGGGGACAGTCAACCAAGAGACCCAGTACTTC.